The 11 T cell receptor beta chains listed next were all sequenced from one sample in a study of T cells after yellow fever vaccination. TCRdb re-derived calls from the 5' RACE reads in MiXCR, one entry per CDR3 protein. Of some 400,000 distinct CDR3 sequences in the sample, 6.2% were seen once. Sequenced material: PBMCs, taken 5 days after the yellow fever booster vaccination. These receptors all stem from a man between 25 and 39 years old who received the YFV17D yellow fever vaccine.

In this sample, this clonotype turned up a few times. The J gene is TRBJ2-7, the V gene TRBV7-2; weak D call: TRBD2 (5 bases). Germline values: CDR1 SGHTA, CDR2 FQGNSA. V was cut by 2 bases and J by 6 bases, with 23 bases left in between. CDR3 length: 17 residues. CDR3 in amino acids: CASSLSGVGLAGSEQYF. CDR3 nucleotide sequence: TGTGCCAGCAGCTTAAGTGGGGTCGGGCTAGCTGGCTCCGAGCAGTACTTC. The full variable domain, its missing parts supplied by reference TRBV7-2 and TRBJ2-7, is GAGVSQSPSNKVTEKGKDVELRCDPISGHTALYWYRQSLGQGLEFLIYFQGNSAPDKSGLPSDRFSAERTGGSVSTLTIQRTQQEDSAVYLCASSLSGVGLAGSEQYFGPGTRLTVT.

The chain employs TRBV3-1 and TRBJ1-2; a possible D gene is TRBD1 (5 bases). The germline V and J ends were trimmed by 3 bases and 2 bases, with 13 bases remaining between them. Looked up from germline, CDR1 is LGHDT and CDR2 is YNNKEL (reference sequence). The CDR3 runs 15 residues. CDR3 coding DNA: TGTGCCAGCAGCCAGCGTTCCAGGGAGAACTATGGCTACACCTTC. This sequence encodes CASSQRSRENYGYTF.

The CDR3 loop reads CASSTGWRGLGTDTQYF. The CDR3 nucleotides read TGCGCCAGCAGCACAGGCTGGCGGGGGTTGGGCACAGATACGCAGTATTTT. This chain uses TRBV5-1 with TRBJ2-3; 7 nucleotides line up with TRBD2. The CDR3 spans 17 residues. Germline V gene sequence: CDR1 SGHRS, CDR2 YFSETQ. The ends lost 4 bases at V and 1 base at J; junction bases unmatched: 12. The complete variable domain, with remaining parts taken from reference TRBV5-1 and TRBJ2-3, reads KAGVTQTPRYLIKTRGQQVTLSCSPISGHRSVSWYQQTPGQGLQFLFEYFSETQRNKGNFPGRFSGRQFSNSRSEMNVSTLELGDSALYLCASSTGWRGLGTDTQYFGPGTRLTVL.

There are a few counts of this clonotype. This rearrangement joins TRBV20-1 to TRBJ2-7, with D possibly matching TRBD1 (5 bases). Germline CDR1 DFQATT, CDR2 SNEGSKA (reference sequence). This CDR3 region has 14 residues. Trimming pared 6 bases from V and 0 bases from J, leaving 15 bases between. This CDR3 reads CSAAPRAHSYEQYF. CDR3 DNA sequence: TGCAGTGCAGCCCCCAGGGCGCACTCCTACGAGCAGTACTTC.

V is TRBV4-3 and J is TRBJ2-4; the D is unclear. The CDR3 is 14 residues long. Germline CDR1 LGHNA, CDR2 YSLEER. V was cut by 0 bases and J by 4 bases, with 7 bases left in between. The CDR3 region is CASSQETEKNIQYF. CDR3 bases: TGCGCCAGCAGCCAAGAAACGGAGAAAAACATTCAGTACTTC.

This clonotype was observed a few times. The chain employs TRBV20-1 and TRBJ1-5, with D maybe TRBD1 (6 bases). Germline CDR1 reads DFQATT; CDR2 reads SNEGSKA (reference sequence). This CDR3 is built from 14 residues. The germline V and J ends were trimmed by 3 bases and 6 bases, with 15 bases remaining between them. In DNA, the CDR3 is TGCAGTGCTAGCATCAGGGGCGCGGGTCAGCCCCAGCATTTT. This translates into CSASIRGAGQPQHF.

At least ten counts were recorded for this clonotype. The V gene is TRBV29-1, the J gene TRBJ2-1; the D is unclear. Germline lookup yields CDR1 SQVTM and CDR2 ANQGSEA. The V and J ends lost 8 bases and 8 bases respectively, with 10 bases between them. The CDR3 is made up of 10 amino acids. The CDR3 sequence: CSSIVDEQFF. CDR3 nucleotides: TGCAGCTCAATAGTCGATGAGCAGTTCTTC.

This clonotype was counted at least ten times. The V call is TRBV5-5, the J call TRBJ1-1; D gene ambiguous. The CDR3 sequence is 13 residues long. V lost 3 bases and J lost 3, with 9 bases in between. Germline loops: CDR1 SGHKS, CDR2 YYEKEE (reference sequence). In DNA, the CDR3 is TGTGCCAGCAGCTCCTTGATCGACACTGAAGCTTTCTTT. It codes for CASSSLIDTEAFF.

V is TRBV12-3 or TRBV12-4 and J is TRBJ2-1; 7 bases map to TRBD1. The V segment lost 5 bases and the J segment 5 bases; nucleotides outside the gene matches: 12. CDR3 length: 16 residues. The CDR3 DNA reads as TGTGCCAGCAGTCCTTACTTCGGACAGGTCGACAATGAGCAGTTCTTC. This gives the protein CASSPYFGQVDNEQFF.

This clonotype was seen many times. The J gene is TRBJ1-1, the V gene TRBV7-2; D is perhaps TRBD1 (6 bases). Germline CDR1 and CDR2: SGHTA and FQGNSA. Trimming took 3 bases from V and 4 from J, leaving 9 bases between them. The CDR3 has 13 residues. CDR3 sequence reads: CASSFGGPTEAFF. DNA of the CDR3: TGTGCCAGCAGCTTTGGGGGCCCCACTGAAGCTTTCTTT.

CDR3 sequence reads: CASSFHADEQFF. The CDR3 nucleotides are TGTGCCAGCAGCTTTCACGCCGATGAGCAGTTCTTC. The chain recombines TRBV7-2 with TRBJ2-1; D ambiguous. The germline V gene encodes CDR1 SGHTA and CDR2 FQGNSA. The CDR3 is made up of 12 amino acids. The V and J ends lost 3 bases and 8 bases respectively, with 8 bases between them.